This T cell receptor beta chain stems from a study of CD8 T cells in Susac syndrome. Random-hexamer reverse transcription was applied to about 0.45 to 1 ug RNA. Across 54 Vbeta and 13 Jbeta, TCR beta CDR3 was amplified with immunoSEQ multiplex PCR. TCRdb itself ran the immunoSEQ multiplex PCR reads through MiXCR, one entry per CDR3 protein. Of tens of thousands of distinct CDR3 sequences listed, roughly 93% are singletons. Per germline, CDR1 SGDLS and CDR2 YYNGEE. V was pared by 4 bases and J by 6 bases, with 18 bases between. The CDR3 has 15 amino acids. This chain joins TRBV9 and TRBJ2-3; tentatively, D is TRBD1 or TRBD2 (5 bases each). The sequenced sample was CD8+ T cells from PBMCs. The clonotype was recovered from a human donor with multiple sclerosis. CDR3 DNA sequence: TGTGCCAGCAGCTCCTCCGGGACGCCGAGGGATACGCAGTATTTT. Its translation: CASSSSGTPRDTQYF.